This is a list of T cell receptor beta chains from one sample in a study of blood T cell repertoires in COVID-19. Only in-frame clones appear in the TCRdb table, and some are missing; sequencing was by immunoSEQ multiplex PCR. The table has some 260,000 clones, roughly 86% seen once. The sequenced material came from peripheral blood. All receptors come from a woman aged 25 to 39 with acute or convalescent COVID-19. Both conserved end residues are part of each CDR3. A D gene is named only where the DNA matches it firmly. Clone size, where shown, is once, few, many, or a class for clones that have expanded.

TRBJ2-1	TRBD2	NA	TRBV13	TGTGCCAGCAGCTTAGGACTAGCGGGAGTAGCCTACAATGAGCAGTTCTTC	CASSLGLAGVAYNEQFF
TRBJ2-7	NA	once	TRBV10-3	TGTGCCATCAGTGAGTCCACTGTCTACGAGCAGTACTTC	CAISESTVYEQYF
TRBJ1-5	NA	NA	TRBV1	TGCACCAGCAGCCAACCCATTTACAGGGATGAGTCTCAGCCCCAGCATTTT	CTSSQPIYRDESQPQHF
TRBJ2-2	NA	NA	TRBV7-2	TGTGCCAGCAGCCCGACAAGACAGGTTGGAAACACCGGGGAGCTGTTTTTT	CASSPTRQVGNTGELFF
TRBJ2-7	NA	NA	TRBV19	TGTGCCAGTAGTGAGACAGGCACCTACGAGCAGTACTTC	CASSETGTYEQYF
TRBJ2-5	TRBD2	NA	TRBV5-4	TGTGCCAGCAGCTTGCCGGGGGGAGAGACCCAGTACTTC	CASSLPGGETQYF
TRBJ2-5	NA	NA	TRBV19	TGTGCCAGTAGTATATCCCATGACAGGCAAGAGACCCAGTACTTC	CASSISHDRQETQYF
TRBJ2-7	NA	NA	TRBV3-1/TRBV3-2	TGTGCCAGCAGCCAAGTGGGGGGGCGCGGGAGCTCCTACGAGCAGTACTTC	CASSQVGGRGSSYEQYF
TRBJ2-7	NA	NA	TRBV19	TGTGCCAGTAGTATAGATGGGGGCAGGTACGAGCAGTACTTC	CASSIDGGRYEQYF
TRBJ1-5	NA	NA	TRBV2	TGTGCCAGCAACAGGGACAACAACAATCAGCCCCAGCATTTT	CASNRDNNNQPQHF
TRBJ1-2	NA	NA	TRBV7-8	TGTGCCAGCAGCCCCATGGTAGGACAGATCTATGGCTACACCTTC	CASSPMVGQIYGYTF
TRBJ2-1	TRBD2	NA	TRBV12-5	TGTGCTAGTGGTTTGTGGGCGGGGGGAGACAATGAGCAGTTCTTC	CASGLWAGGDNEQFF
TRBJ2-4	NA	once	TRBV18	TGTGCCAGCTCACCACCGCTGAGTTCCTGGGGAGGTTGGGCCATTCAGTACTTC	CASSPPLSSWGGWAIQYF
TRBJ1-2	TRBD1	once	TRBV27	TGTGCCAGCAGTCTTCAGGGGGCGGCCCGAGATGGCTACACCTTC	CASSLQGAARDGYTF
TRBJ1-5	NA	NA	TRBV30	TGTGCCTGGAGTGTACTGTCCAGGGTAGGACAGCCCCAGCATTTT	CAWSVLSRVGQPQHF
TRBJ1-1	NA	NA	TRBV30	TGTGCCTGGATTTACAAAACTGAAGCTTTCTTT	CAWIYKTEAFF
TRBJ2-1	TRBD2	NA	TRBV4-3	TGCGCCAGCAGCCAAGAGTTAGCGGGAGTGAATGAGCAGTTCTTC	CASSQELAGVNEQFF
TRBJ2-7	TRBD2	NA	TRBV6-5	TGTGCCAGCGGACTAGACGAGCAGTACTTC	CASGLDEQYF
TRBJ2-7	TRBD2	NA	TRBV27	TGTGCCAGCAGTTCAACCGGGACTAGCGGGAACAAGCAGTACTTC	CASSSTGTSGNKQYF
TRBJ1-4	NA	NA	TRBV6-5	TGTGCCAGCATGCGGTATGCAACTAATGAAAAACTGTTTTTT	CASMRYATNEKLFF
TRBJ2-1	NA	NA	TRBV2	TGTGCCAGCAGTGAAGTAGCGCTCAACAATGAGCAGTTCTTC	CASSEVALNNEQFF
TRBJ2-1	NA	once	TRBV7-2	TGTGCCAGCAGCGGGGGGATCTACAATGAGCAGTTCTTC	CASSGGIYNEQFF
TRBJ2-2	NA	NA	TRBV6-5	TGTGCCAGCAGACTAGCAGAGGGCACCGGGGAGCTGTTTTTT	CASRLAEGTGELFF
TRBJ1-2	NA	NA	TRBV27	TGTGCCAGCAGTTTATCTGCGGGGGCATATGGCTACACCTTC	CASSLSAGAYGYTF
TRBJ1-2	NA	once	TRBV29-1	TGCAGCGTAGAAATTAAGGGGGAGACCGTCTATGGCTACACCTTC	CSVEIKGETVYGYTF
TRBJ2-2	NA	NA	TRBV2	TGTGCCAGCAGTGAAGAGCGCACCGGGGAGCTGTTTTTT	CASSEERTGELFF
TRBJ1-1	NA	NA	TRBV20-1	TGCAGTGCCGGAGGGGCGGGGGAAGCTTTCTTT	CSAGGAGEAFF
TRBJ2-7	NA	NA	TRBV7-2	TGTGCCAGCAGCTCTGCTAGCAGCTACGAGCAGTACTTC	CASSSASSYEQYF
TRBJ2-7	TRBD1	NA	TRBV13	TGTGCCAGCAGCCCGGGACAGGGGGCCTACGAGCAGTACTTC	CASSPGQGAYEQYF
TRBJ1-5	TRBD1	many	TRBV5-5	TGTGCCAGCAGCCAGACAGGGTTACAGCCCCAGCATTTT	CASSQTGLQPQHF
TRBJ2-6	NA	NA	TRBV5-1	TGCGCCAGCAGCTTAGCCCCCTCTGGGGCCAACGTCCTGACTTTC	CASSLAPSGANVLTF
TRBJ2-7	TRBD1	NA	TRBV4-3	TGCGCCAGCAGCCAAATGTTCAGTAGGGAGGCAGGACAGGGTTACGAGCAGTACTTC	CASSQMFSREAGQGYEQYF
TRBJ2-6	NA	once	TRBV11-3	TGTGCCAGCAGCCAAGGAGGACTAGGGGCCAACGTCCTGACTTTC	CASSQGGLGANVLTF
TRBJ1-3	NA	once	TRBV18	TGTGCCAGCTCACCCTACAGGGATAGCCACATCATATATTTT	CASSPYRDSHIIYF
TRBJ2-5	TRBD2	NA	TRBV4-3	TGCGCCAGCAGCCAAGATATAGGGTCGGGGCTAGCGGGGGCCGGGCGGTACTTC	CASSQDIGSGLAGAGRYF
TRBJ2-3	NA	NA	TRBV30	TGTGCCTGGAGTGTACGCGCTAGCGCCACAGATACGCAGTATTTT	CAWSVRASATDTQYF
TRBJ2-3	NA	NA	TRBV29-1	TGCAGCGGGGCGAGGGAGCGAGGCACAGATACGCAGTATTTT	CSGARERGTDTQYF
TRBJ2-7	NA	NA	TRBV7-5	TGTGCCAGAAGGGATCCGGAGCGGGAGGAATGCGAGCAGTACTTC	CARRDPEREECEQYF
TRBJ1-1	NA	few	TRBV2	TGTGCCAGCAGGGAACGGGGGTTAGTGGGTCCCACTGAAGCTTTCTTT	CASRERGLVGPTEAFF
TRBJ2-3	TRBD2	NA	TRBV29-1	TGCAGCGGTAGCGGGAGGGTAACAGATACGCAGTATTTT	CSGSGRVTDTQYF
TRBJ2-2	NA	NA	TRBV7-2	TGTGCCAGCAGCCCCGACGGGAGAGACACCGGGGAGCTGTTTTTT	CASSPDGRDTGELFF
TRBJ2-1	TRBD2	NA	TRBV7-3	TGTGCCAGCAGCTTACGCGGGGGAACCTACAATGAGCAGTTCTTC	CASSLRGGTYNEQFF
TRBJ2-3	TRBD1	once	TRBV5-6	TGTGCCAGCAGCGGGGGGGACAGGGACACAGATACGCAGTATTTT	CASSGGDRDTDTQYF
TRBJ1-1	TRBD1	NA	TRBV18	TGTGCCAGCTCACCGGACAGGAGTGGCACTGAAGCTTTCTTT	CASSPDRSGTEAFF
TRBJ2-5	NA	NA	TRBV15	TGTGCCACCAGCAGCGGAGGACCGGGAATCCAAGAGACCCAGTACTTC	CATSSGGPGIQETQYF
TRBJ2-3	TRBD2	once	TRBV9	TGTGCCAGCAGCGCGAGACTAGCCCCAGATACGCAGTATTTT	CASSARLAPDTQYF
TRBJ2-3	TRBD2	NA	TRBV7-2	TGTGCCAGCAGCCTCCTCGGGGCTAGCGGGAGGACAGATACGCAGTATTTT	CASSLLGASGRTDTQYF
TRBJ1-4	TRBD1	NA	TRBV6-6	TGTGCCAGCAAAGACAGGGGGCCGTACGAAAAACTGTTTTTT	CASKDRGPYEKLFF
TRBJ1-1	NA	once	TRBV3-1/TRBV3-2	TGTGCCAGCAGCCAGCTACAGGGTCCAGCTTTCTTT	CASSQLQGPAFF
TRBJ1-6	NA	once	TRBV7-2	TGTGCCAGCAGCCTAAACTCCTATAATTCACCCCTCCACTTT	CASSLNSYNSPLHF
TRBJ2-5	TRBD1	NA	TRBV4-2	TGTGCCAGCGGGGACAGCCAAGAGACCCAGTACTTC	CASGDSQETQYF
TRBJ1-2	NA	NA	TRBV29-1	TGCAGCGTCGACCCGGGGGGCTACACCTTC	CSVDPGGYTF
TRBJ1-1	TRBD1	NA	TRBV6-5	TGTGCCAGCAATTTCCAGGGGGCGGGGGACACTGAAGCTTTCTTT	CASNFQGAGDTEAFF
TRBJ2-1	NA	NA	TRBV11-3	TGTGCCAGCAGCATCAGGGTCAATGAGCAGTTCTTC	CASSIRVNEQFF
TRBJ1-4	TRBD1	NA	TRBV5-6	TGTGCCAGCAGCAGGGGGCCTAATGAAAAACTGTTTTTT	CASSRGPNEKLFF
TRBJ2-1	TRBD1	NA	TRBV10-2	TGCGCCAGCAGTGAGCCTAATAGGGACAGGGATGACAATGAGCAGTTCTTC	CASSEPNRDRDDNEQFF
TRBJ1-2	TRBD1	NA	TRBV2	TGTGCCAGCAACTTAGGACAGGGCTATGGCTACACCTTC	CASNLGQGYGYTF
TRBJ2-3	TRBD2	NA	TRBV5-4	TGTGCCAGCAGCTCAGTCGGGCTAGCGGGAGGGGATACGCAGTATTTT	CASSSVGLAGGDTQYF
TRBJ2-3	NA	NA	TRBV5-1	TGCGCCAGCAGATTAACACTTAGCGGATCTAGCACAGATACGCAGTATTTT	CASRLTLSGSSTDTQYF